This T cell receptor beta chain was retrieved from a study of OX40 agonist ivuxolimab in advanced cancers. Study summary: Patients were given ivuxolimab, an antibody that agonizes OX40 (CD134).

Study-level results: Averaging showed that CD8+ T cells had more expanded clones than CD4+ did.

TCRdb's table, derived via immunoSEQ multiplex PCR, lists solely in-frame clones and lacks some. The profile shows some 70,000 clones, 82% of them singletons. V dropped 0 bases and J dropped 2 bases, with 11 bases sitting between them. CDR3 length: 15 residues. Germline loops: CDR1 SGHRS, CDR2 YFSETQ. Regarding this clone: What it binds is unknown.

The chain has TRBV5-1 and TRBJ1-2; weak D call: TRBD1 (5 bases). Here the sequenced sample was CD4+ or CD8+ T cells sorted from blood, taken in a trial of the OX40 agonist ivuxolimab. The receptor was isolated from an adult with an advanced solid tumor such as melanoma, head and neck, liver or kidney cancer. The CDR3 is CASSLAEGSNYGYTF. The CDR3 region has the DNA TGCGCCAGCAGCTTGGCGGAGGGGTCGAACTATGGCTACACCTTC.